These 6 T cell receptor beta chains came from one sample sequenced in a study of cytomegalovirus exposure and HLA in healthy donors. In the PCR, 60 Vbeta and 13 Jbeta primers were used. Assay used: immunoSEQ multiplex PCR; TCRdb lists only in-frame clones, some missing. The sample contains fewer than 200,000 clones, about 88% of which appear only once. Input material: PBMCs. The receptors come from a man aged 25-40 years in good health and CMV-seropositive.

V is TRBV7-2 and J is TRBJ2-3, with D possibly matching TRBD2 (6 bases). V was cut by 0 bases and J by 7 bases, with 17 bases left in between. Germline V lookup: CDR1 SGHTA, CDR2 FQGNSA. The CDR3 has 16 residues. The CDR3 loop reads CASSLAGGEIWNTQYF. CDR3 nucleotides: TGTGCCAGCAGCTTAGCGGGCGGGGAGATTTGGAATACGCAGTATTTT.

V is TRBV4-1 and J is TRBJ2-7; tentative D call: TRBD2 (7 bases). The germline V and J ends were trimmed by 1 base and 4 bases, with 14 bases remaining between them. The germline gives CDR1 MGHRA, CDR2 YSYEKL. This CDR3 region has 15 residues. CDR3 in DNA: TGCGCCAGCAGCCAAGTTTTTAGGGGGGGATACGAGCAGTACGTC. Amino acid sequence: CASSQVFRGGYEQYV.

The genes are TRBV5-4 and TRBJ2-1, with 10 bases that match TRBD2. The CDR3 is made up of 15 amino acids. The V and J ends lost 5 bases and 0 bases, in that order; junction bases with no gene match: 2. CDR1 SGHNT and CDR2 YYREEE come from the germline V gene (reference sequence). CDR3 DNA sequence: TGTGCCAGCAGACCTAGCGGGAGCTCCTACAATGAGCAGTTCTTC. Its protein is CASRPSGSSYNEQFF.

The chain combines TRBV7-9 with TRBJ1-2; D is ambiguous. This CDR3 has 13 amino acids. The germline V gene has CDR1 SEHNR and CDR2 FQNEAQ (reference sequence). The ends were cut back, 5 bases at V and 5 bases at J, with 12 bases in the middle. The CDR3: CASSPRSEYGYTF. In DNA, the CDR3 is TGTGCCAGCAGCCCCCGCAGCGAGTATGGCTACACCTTC.

On this clone itself: Germline is not matched at one junction end, which may reflect a read error. This sequence joins TRBV7-9 and TRBJ2-7, with a tentative D call TRBD1 (6 bases). Germline CDR1 SEHNR, CDR2 FQNEAQ (reference sequence). This CDR3 is built from 14 residues. CDR3 in DNA: TGTTCCAGCAGCTTAAAGGGACAACGGGCCGAGCAGTACTTC. Its translation is CSSSLKGQRAEQYF.

J is TRBJ2-5 and V is TRBV15; D gene ambiguous. Trimming took off 1 base at V and 1 base at J, with 10 bases between the two ends. Germline CDR1 reads LNHNV; CDR2 reads YYDKDF (reference sequence). There are 15 residues in the CDR3. In nucleotides, the CDR3 is TGTGCCACCAGCAGAGGATTTGACTTCCAAGAGACCCAGTACTTC. Its translation: CATSRGFDFQETQYF.